These 13 T cell receptor beta chains were all obtained from the same sample, sequenced in a study of identical twins. TCRdb passed the 5' RACE reads through MiXCR, listing each CDR3 protein once. Among 600,000 to 800,000 distinct CDR3 sequences listed, over 20% were seen once. The data were also submitted as part of a second study, on T cells expressing NK-cell markers.

The specimen was PBMCs. The receptors were gathered from a woman under 30 in good health.

This clonotype showed up just a few times. The chain joins TRBV7-2 to TRBJ2-1; tentatively, D is TRBD2 (5 bases). The V end lost 0 bases, the J end lost 7 bases, and 10 bases lay between the germline ends. The CDR3 length is 14 residues. The germline gives CDR1 SGHTA, CDR2 FQGNSA. The CDR3 loop is CASSLAVATNEQFF. The DNA for the CDR3 is TGTGCCAGCAGCTTAGCAGTAGCGACAAATGAGCAGTTCTTC.

The gene calls are TRBV25-1 and TRBJ1-6; tentatively, D is TRBD1 (5 bases). CDR3 size: 15 residues. Looked up from germline, CDR1 is MGHDK and CDR2 is SYGVNS. The V end lost 5 bases, the J end lost 9 bases, and 17 bases lay between the germline ends. The CDR3 loop reads CASSPSGGSFSPLHF. In DNA form, the CDR3 reads TGTGCCAGCAGTCCTTCCGGGGGGTCATTTTCACCCCTCCACTTT.

This clonotype has just a few counts. This chain uses TRBV4-3 with TRBJ2-1; D gene uncertain. Germline V CDR1 and CDR2: LGHNA, YSLEER. Trimming pared 0 bases from V and 3 bases from J, leaving 12 bases between. The CDR3 sequence is 16 residues long. In DNA form, the CDR3 reads TGCGCCAGCAGCCAAGACGACGACTGGATCTACAATGAGCAGTTCTTC. It translates to CASSQDDDWIYNEQFF.

This clonotype has at least ten counts. The chain uses TRBV20-1 and TRBJ1-2, with 7 nucleotides matching TRBD1. Germline lookup yields CDR1 DFQATT and CDR2 SNEGSKA (reference sequence). The CDR3 totals 10 residues. CDR3 region: CSPGGRGYTF. CDR3 nucleotides: TGCAGCCCAGGGGGGCGAGGCTACACCTTC.

This clonotype has only a few counts. The chain joins TRBV4-3 to TRBJ1-2; D unclear. There are 14 residues in the CDR3. V was shortened by 4 bases and J by 8 bases, with 17 bases between the two germline ends. Germline V lookup: CDR1 LGHNA, CDR2 YSLEER. The CDR3 nucleotides read TGCGCCAGCAGCCCTCGGACCGATGGCTACGGCTACACCTTC. Its protein product is CASSPRTDGYGYTF.

The chain recombines TRBV5-1 with TRBJ1-2; the D is unclear. The CDR3 has 15 amino acids. Germline assignment: CDR1 SGHRS and CDR2 YFSETQ. The ends were cut back, 2 bases at V and 4 bases at J, with 15 bases in the middle. CDR3 sequence (DNA): TGCGCCAGCAGCTTTCGGTCGCAGGCAGGCTATGGCTACACCTTC. This translates into CASSFRSQAGYGYTF.

There are a few counts of this clonotype. V and J are TRBV20-1 and TRBJ2-7, with D maybe TRBD1 (5 bases). Trimming shortened V by 4 bases and J by 7 bases, and 20 bases separated the two germline ends. The V gene's germline CDR1 is DFQATT and CDR2 SNEGSKA (reference sequence). This CDR3 has 14 amino acids. The CDR3 sequence is CSAMLRAPVGEQYF. In DNA form, the CDR3 reads TGCAGTGCTATGCTCAGGGCTCCCGTGGGGGAGCAGTACTTC.

The rearrangement links TRBV20-1 to TRBJ2-7; D perhaps matches TRBD1 (5 bases). Germline V CDR1 and CDR2: DFQATT, SNEGSKA (reference sequence). The CDR3 is 17 amino acids. V was pared by 4 bases and J by 4 bases, with 26 bases between. The CDR3 DNA reads as TGCAGTGCTAATGGGGTAGGGGCCAGCTCCTGTGGATACGAGCAGTACTTC. Amino acid sequence: CSANGVGASSCGYEQYF.

The chain uses TRBV27 and TRBJ2-1; 8 nucleotides align to TRBD2. Trimming cost V 3 bases and J 9 bases; bases outside gene matches: 7. This CDR3 spans 14 amino acids. Germline CDR1 MNHEY, CDR2 SMNVEV (reference sequence). The CDR3 DNA follows: TGTGCCAGCAGTTTCAGCGGGGGAGGGGGTGAGCAGTTCTTC. Translating gives CASSFSGGGGEQFF.

This clonotype was observed at least ten times. The chain uses TRBV20-1 and TRBJ1-5; 10 nucleotides match TRBD1. Germline V gene data show CDR1 as DFQATT and CDR2 as SNEGSKA (reference sequence). J was trimmed by 7 bases and V by 0 bases; bases with no gene match: 6. The CDR3 is 15 amino acids. CDR3 sequence (DNA): TGCAGTGCTAGAGATGAGGGACAGGGGTACCAGCCCCAGCATTTT. Its protein product is CSARDEGQGYQPQHF.

This clonotype was seen only a few times. The chain carries TRBV7-6 and TRBJ2-7, with D possibly TRBD1 on 7 matching bases. V lost 3 bases and J lost 5, with 14 bases in between. This CDR3 region has 14 residues. Germline V CDR1 and CDR2: SGHVS, FNYEAQ. CDR3 coding DNA: TGTGCCAGCAGCTTTAGCGGCAGGGGGGACGAGCAGTACTTC. Protein sequence: CASSFSGRGDEQYF. The variable domain in full, completed from reference TRBV7-6 and TRBJ2-7, reads GAGVSQSPRYKVTKRGQDVALRCDPISGHVSLYWYRQALGQGPEFLTYFNYEAQQDKSGLPNDRFSAERPEGSISTLTIQRTEQRDSAMYRCASSFSGRGDEQYFGPGTRLTVT.

The chain uses TRBV10-1 and TRBJ1-1; D gene uncertain. The V and J ends lost 3 bases and 4 bases respectively, with 12 bases between them. Looked up from germline, CDR1 is WNHNN and CDR2 is SYGVQD (reference sequence). This CDR3 region has 14 residues. CDR3 sequence: CASSDPLVITEAFF. CDR3 sequence (DNA): TGCGCCAGCAGTGATCCCCTCGTGATCACTGAAGCTTTCTTT.

The chain carries TRBV20-1 and TRBJ2-3; the D is unclear. Germline values: CDR1 DFQATT, CDR2 SNEGSKA (reference sequence). V was trimmed by 3 bases and J by 10 bases, leaving 14 bases between them. This CDR3 spans 12 amino acids. CDR3 sequence: CSARGSAPAQYF. The CDR3, as DNA: TGCAGTGCTAGGGGAAGCGCCCCGGCGCAGTATTTT.